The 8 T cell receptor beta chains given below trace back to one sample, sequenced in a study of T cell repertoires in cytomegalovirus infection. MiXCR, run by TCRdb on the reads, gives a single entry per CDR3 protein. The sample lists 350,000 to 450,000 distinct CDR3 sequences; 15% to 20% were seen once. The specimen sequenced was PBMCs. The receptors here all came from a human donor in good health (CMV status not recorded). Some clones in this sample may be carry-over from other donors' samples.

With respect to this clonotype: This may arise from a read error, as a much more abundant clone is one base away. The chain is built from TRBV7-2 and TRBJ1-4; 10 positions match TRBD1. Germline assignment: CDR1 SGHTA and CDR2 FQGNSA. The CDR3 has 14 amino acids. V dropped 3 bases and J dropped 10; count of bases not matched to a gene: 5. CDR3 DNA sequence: TGTGCCAGCAGCTTGGGACAGGGGCATGTAAAACTGTTTTTT. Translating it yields CASSLGQGHVKLFF.

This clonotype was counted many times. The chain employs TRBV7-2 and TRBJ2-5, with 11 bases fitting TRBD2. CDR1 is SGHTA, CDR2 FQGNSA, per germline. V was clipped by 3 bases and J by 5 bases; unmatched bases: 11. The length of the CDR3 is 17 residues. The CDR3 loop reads CASSFTSGSEGGETQYF. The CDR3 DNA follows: TGTGCCAGCAGCTTTACTAGCGGGAGTGAGGGTGGGGAGACCCAGTACTTC. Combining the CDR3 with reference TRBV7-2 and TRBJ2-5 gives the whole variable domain GAGVSQSPSNKVTEKGKDVELRCDPISGHTALYWYRQSLGQGLEFLIYFQGNSAPDKSGLPSDRFSAERTGGSVSTLTIQRTQQEDSAVYLCASSFTSGSEGGETQYFGPGTRLLVL.

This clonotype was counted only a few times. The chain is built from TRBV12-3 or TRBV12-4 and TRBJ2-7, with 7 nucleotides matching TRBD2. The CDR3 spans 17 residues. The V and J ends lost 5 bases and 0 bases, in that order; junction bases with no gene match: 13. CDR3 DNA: TGTGCCAGCAGTCTGGACGCCAGCGGGACGAGCTCCTACGAGCAGTACTTC. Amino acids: CASSLDASGTSSYEQYF.

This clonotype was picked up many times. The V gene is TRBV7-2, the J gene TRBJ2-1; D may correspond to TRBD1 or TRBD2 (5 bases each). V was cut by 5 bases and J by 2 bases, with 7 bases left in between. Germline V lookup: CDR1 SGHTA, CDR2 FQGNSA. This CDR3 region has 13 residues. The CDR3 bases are TGTGCCAGCAGCCGGGGACCCTACAATGAGCAGTTCTTC. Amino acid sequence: CASSRGPYNEQFF.

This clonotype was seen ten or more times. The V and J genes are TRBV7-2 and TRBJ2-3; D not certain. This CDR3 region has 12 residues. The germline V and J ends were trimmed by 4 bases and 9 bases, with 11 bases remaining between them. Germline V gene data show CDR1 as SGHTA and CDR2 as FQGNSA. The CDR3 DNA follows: TGTGCCAGCAGCTCCTCTACCCCCACGCAGTATTTT. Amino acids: CASSSSTPTQYF.

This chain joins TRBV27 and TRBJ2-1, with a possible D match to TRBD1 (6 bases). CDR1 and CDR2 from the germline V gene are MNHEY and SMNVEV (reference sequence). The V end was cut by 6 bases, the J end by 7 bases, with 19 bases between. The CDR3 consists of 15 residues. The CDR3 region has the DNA TGTGCCAGCAGCCACCCTGGCCTGAGGGGGAATGAGCAGTTCTTC. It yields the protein CASSHPGLRGNEQFF.

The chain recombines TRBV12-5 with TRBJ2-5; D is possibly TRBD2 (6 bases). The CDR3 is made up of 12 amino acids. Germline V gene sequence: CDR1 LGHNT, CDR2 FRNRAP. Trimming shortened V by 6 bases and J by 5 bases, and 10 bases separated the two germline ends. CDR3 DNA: TGTGCTAGTGGGGCGGAGGGGGAGACCCAGTACTTC. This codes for CASGAEGETQYF. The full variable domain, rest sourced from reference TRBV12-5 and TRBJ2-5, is DARVTQTPRHKVTEMGQEVTMRCQPILGHNTVFWYRQTMMQGLELLAYFRNRAPLDDSGMPKDRFSAEMPDATLATLKIQPSEPRDSAVYFCASGAEGETQYFGPGTRLLVL.

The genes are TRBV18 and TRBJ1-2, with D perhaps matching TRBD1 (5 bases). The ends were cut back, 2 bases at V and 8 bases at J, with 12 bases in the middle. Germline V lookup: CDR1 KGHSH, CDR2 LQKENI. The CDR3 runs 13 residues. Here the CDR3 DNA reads TGTGCCAGCTCACCAAGGCAGGGTGAAGGCTACACCTTC. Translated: CASSPRQGEGYTF.